This T cell receptor beta chain was obtained from a study of blood T cells in healthy people across ages. Germline V gene sequence: CDR1 SEHNR, CDR2 FQNEAQ (reference sequence). The CDR3 runs to 12 residues. Trimming left V 7 bases short and J 7 bases short, with 10 bases between. The sample providers were healthy Caucasian people from Russia, aged about 6 to 95. Alongside a J-beta primer mix, a sample-barcoded 5' primer served in a second PCR lasting about 7 to 12 cycles. Template switching added a 12-random-nucleotide identifier to every cDNA molecule. From the 5' RACE reads, TCRdb called clonotypes with MiXCR, one entry per CDR3 protein. The top ten hold about 22% of the sample, which has under 750,000 distinct CDR3 sequences, around half seen once. This clonotype was observed a few times.

Sequencing used blood. This TCR was recovered from an elderly man in good health. The rearrangement uses TRBV7-9 and TRBJ1-4, with D unclear. The CDR3 nucleotides are TGTGCCAGCAAGGCCAGAGGTGAAAAACTGTTTTTT. Translation: CASKARGEKLFF.